This TCR beta chain stems from a study of cytomegalovirus exposure and HLA in healthy donors. This clone was seen only a few times. This CDR3 is built from 13 residues. Between the trimmed V and J ends, which lost 6 bases and 0 bases, there was a span of 9 bases. In germline, CDR1 is SGHRS, CDR2 YFSETQ. PCR employed 60 Vbeta and 13 Jbeta primers. Some clones are missing from TCRdb's copy, which holds only in-frame ones; the method was immunoSEQ multiplex PCR. Among fewer than 150,000 clones listed, about 74% were seen once. The clonotype originates from a woman aged 45 to 65 in good health and CMV-seronegative. The gene calls are TRBV5-1 and TRBJ1-1; D not certain. The sequencing input was PBMCs. For the CDR3, the DNA is TGCGCCAGCAATGAGGGAGTGAACACTGAAGCTTTCTTT. Translated, it gives CASNEGVNTEAFF.